Below are 22 T cell receptor beta chains sequenced from a single sample in a study of cytomegalovirus exposure and HLA in healthy donors. It was with 60 Vbeta and 13 Jbeta primers that the PCR ran. Some clones are missing from TCRdb's copy, which holds only in-frame ones; the method was immunoSEQ multiplex PCR. The sample holds about 140,000 clones, approximately 78% seen once. Sequenced material: PBMCs. Receptors originate from a woman aged 40 to 55 in good health and CMV-seropositive.

V is TRBV29-1 and J is TRBJ2-3; TRBD2 aligns across 11 bases. The junction had 0 bases not matched to a gene; V was cut back by 7 bases and J by 3 bases. The CDR3 is 12 amino acids. CDR1 is SQVTM, CDR2 ANQGSEA, per germline. The chain's CDR3 is CSASGGTDTQYF. The CDR3 DNA follows: TGCAGCGCTAGCGGGGGGACAGATACGCAGTATTTT.

This clone was seen only a few times. The J gene is TRBJ1-5, the V gene TRBV30; 8 bases agree with TRBD1. Germline trimming cut 7 bases from V and 11 bases from J; bases unmatched to any gene: 13. The CDR3 runs to 13 residues. Per the germline V gene, CDR1 is GTSNPN and CDR2 is SVGIG (reference sequence). The CDR3 protein is CAYRGQDSWAQHF. The CDR3 DNA sequence: TGTGCCTATAGGGGACAGGACTCATGGGCCCAGCATTTT.

The J gene is TRBJ2-3, the V gene TRBV7-3, with a weak D call TRBD1 (5 bases). The V gene lost 4 bases and the J gene lost 2 bases, with 13 bases spanning the gap. Looked up from germline, CDR1 is SGHTA and CDR2 is FQGTGA. This CDR3 has 15 residues. The CDR3 spells CASSSEGAHTDTQYF. The CDR3 nucleotides read TGTGCCAGCAGCTCCGAAGGGGCCCACACAGATACGCAGTATTTT. Using reference TRBV7-3 and TRBJ2-3 for the parts outside the CDR3, the full variable domain is GAGVSQTPSNKVTEKGKYVELRCDPISGHTALYWYRQSLGQGPEFLIYFQGTGAADDSGLPNDRFFAVRPEGSVSTLKIQRTERGDSAVYLCASSSEGAHTDTQYFGPGTRLTVL.

The chain is built from TRBV2 and TRBJ1-1; D unresolved. Germline V gene data show CDR1 as SNHLY and CDR2 as FYNNEI. CDR3 length: 15 amino acids. Trimming took 7 bases from V and 4 from J, leaving 19 bases between them. The CDR3 loop is CASTAITGPFTEAFF. CDR3 in DNA: TGTGCCAGCACTGCAATAACTGGGCCCTTCACTGAAGCTTTCTTT.

The chain recombines TRBV4-1 with TRBJ2-1; 11 nucleotides agree with TRBD2. The germline V gene encodes CDR1 MGHRA and CDR2 YSYEKL. This CDR3 is built from 15 residues. J lost 6 bases, V lost 7 bases, and 8 bases had no gene match. This CDR3 is CASTLLAGVGNEQFF. The CDR3 nucleotides read TGCGCCAGCACCCTACTAGCGGGAGTTGGCAATGAGCAGTTCTTC.

Comments on this clone: The same CDR3 also results from other DNA sequences found in this sample. The gene calls are TRBV30 and TRBJ1-3; D is ambiguous. Looked up from germline, CDR1 is GTSNPN and CDR2 is SVGIG (reference sequence). The CDR3 length is 13 residues. Trimming left V 0 bases short and J 5 bases short, with 8 bases between. CDR3 protein: CAWSVGGRNTIYF. The CDR3 DNA sequence: TGTGCCTGGAGTGTAGGCGGAAGAAACACCATATATTTT.

The rearrangement uses TRBV28 and TRBJ1-3, with 9 bases matching TRBD1. The CDR3 covers 17 residues. From germline, CDR1 is MDHEN and CDR2 SYDVKM. After removal of 1 base from V and 3 bases from J, the junction contained 7 bases not matched to a gene. The CDR3 sequence is CASSLFSGTGFGNTIYF. The CDR3 DNA is TGTGCCAGCAGTTTATTCTCCGGGACAGGGTTTGGAAACACCATATATTTT.

This CDR3 reads CASRQLQGFSGNTIYF. CDR3 sequence (DNA): TGTGCCAGCAGACAATTACAGGGCTTCTCTGGAAACACCATATATTTT. The chain combines TRBV11-2 with TRBJ1-3; D is perhaps TRBD1 (6 bases). The CDR3 contains 16 residues. V lost 6 bases, J lost 0 bases, and 15 bases lay in between. Per the germline V gene, CDR1 is SGHAT and CDR2 is FQNNGV.

V gene TRBV11-2 combines with J gene TRBJ1-1; D is uncertain. Per the germline V gene, CDR1 is SGHAT and CDR2 is FQNNGV. The V and J ends lost 2 bases and 3 bases respectively, with 7 bases between them. The CDR3 runs 13 residues. The CDR3 coding sequence is TGTGCCAGCAGCTTAATACCGGACACTGAAGCTTTCTTT. This codes for CASSLIPDTEAFF.

This clone was detected only a few times. The chain combines TRBV7-2 with TRBJ2-3, with 7 bases identical to TRBD2. Germline assignment: CDR1 SGHTA and CDR2 FQGNSA. There are 14 residues in the CDR3. V trimming: 7 bases; J trimming: 2 bases; junction bases outside the gene matches: 6. The CDR3 sequence: CASKRDFATDTQYF. CDR3 coding DNA: TGTGCCAGCAAGCGGGATTTCGCCACAGATACGCAGTATTTT. Drawing the rest from reference TRBV7-2 and TRBJ2-3, the complete variable domain is GAGVSQSPSNKVTEKGKDVELRCDPISGHTALYWYRQSLGQGLEFLIYFQGNSAPDKSGLPSDRFSAERTGGSVSTLTIQRTQQEDSAVYLCASKRDFATDTQYFGPGTRLTVL.

This clone has just one count. This chain joins TRBV7-7 and TRBJ2-5, with a tentative D call TRBD1 (6 bases). Deletions cut 6 bases from V and 5 bases from J, with 19 bases between. CDR3 size: 15 residues. The germline gives CDR1 SSHAT, CDR2 FNYEAQ (reference sequence). Written as DNA, the CDR3 is TGTGCCAGCAGTCTAACCGAGGGGGAGTCGGAGACCCAGTACTTC. It translates to CASSLTEGESETQYF.

The chain recombines TRBV7-9 with TRBJ2-7; TRBD2 aligns across 11 bases. Losses at the gene ends were 5 bases for V and 2 bases for J; bases not matched to a gene: 5. The CDR3 has 15 residues. Germline V CDR1 and CDR2: SEHNR, FQNEAQ (reference sequence). The CDR3 spells CASSPIAGGPYEQYF. The DNA of the CDR3 is TGTGCCAGCAGCCCGATAGCGGGAGGGCCCTACGAGCAGTACTTC.

The chain has TRBV18 and TRBJ1-1; unclear D gene. The germline V gene encodes CDR1 KGHSH and CDR2 LQKENI. The V and J ends lost 5 bases and 3 bases respectively, with 7 bases between them. The length of the CDR3 is 12 residues. The CDR3 DNA reads as TGTGCCAGCTCATTCGGAGACACTGAAGCTTTCTTT. Amino acid sequence: CASSFGDTEAFF. Complete variable domain (other parts from reference TRBV18 and TRBJ1-1): NAGVMQNPRHLVRRRGQEARLRCSPMKGHSHVYWYRQLPEEGLKFMVYLQKENIIDESGMPKERFSAEFPKEGPSILRIQQVVRGDSAAYFCASSFGDTEAFFGQGTRLTVV.

V is TRBV28 and J is TRBJ1-4; D ambiguous. V was trimmed by 6 bases and J by 4 bases, leaving 15 bases between them. The CDR3 is 15 residues long. CDR1 and CDR2 from the germline V gene are MDHEN and SYDVKM. CDR3 coding DNA: TGTGCCAGCAGACACGTCTCGGGTGGTAATGAAAAACTGTTTTTT. Translation: CASRHVSGGNEKLFF.

The rearrangement links TRBV28 to TRBJ1-6; D remains unclear. Trimming shortened V by 2 bases and J by 9 bases, and 8 bases separated the two germline ends. Germline V gene lookup returns CDR1 MDHEN and CDR2 SYDVKM. This CDR3 region has 13 residues. The DNA for the CDR3 is TGTGCCAGCAGTTTAAACCCCAGTTCACCCCTCCACTTT. As protein: CASSLNPSSPLHF.

As DNA, the CDR3 is TGTGCCAGCAGTCCAGGGATAGGTGCTTTCTTT. This codes for CASSPGIGAFF. The chain joins TRBV25-1 to TRBJ1-1; a possible D gene is TRBD1 (5 bases). This CDR3 region has 11 residues. Deletions cut 5 bases from V and 11 bases from J, with 12 bases between. Germline V lookup: CDR1 MGHDK, CDR2 SYGVNS.

V and J are TRBV7-9 and TRBJ1-4; 8 positions agree with TRBD1. After removal of 6 bases from V and 2 bases from J, the junction contained 5 bases not matched to a gene. Germline V gene lookup returns CDR1 SEHNR and CDR2 FQNEAQ (reference sequence). The CDR3 has 15 residues. CDR3 DNA: TGTGCCAGCAGTTACCGACAGGGGACTAATGAAAAACTGTTTTTT. Translated, it gives CASSYRQGTNEKLFF. The whole variable domain, filled in from reference TRBV7-9 and TRBJ1-4, reads DTGVSQNPRHKITKRGQNVTFRCDPISEHNRLYWYRQTLGQGPEFLTYFQNEAQLEKSRLLSDRFSAERPKGSFSTLEIQRTEQGDSAMYLCASSYRQGTNEKLFFGSGTQLSVL.

This chain connects TRBV6-5 to TRBJ1-3, with no clear D. CDR3 length: 13 amino acids. From germline, CDR1 is MNHEY and CDR2 SVGAGI. The V end lost 6 bases, the J end lost 4 bases, and 10 bases lay between the germline ends. The CDR3 loop is CASSNTMGNTIYF. The CDR3 DNA sequence: TGTGCCAGCAGCAATACTATGGGAAACACCATATATTTT.

The rearrangement links TRBV5-1 to TRBJ1-6; weak D call: TRBD1 (5 bases). Germline assignment: CDR1 SGHRS and CDR2 YFSETQ. The CDR3 runs to 14 residues. Trimming shortened V by 0 bases and J by 9 bases, and 10 bases separated the two germline ends. CDR3 loop: CASSLETGGSPLHF. As DNA, the CDR3 is TGCGCCAGCAGCTTGGAAACCGGGGGTTCACCCCTCCACTTT.

The chain carries TRBV10-1 and TRBJ2-2; the D is unclear. The length of the CDR3 is 13 residues. Germline CDR1 WNHNN, CDR2 SYGVQD (reference sequence). Trimming cost V 4 bases and J 4 bases, with 7 bases left between them. CDR3 in amino acids: CASSAGFTGELFF. The CDR3 bases are TGCGCCAGCAGTGCCGGGTTCACCGGGGAGCTGTTTTTT.

This clone came up a few times. The V call is TRBV7-2, the J call TRBJ1-2, with 7 bases aligning to TRBD1. Germline V gene sequence: CDR1 SGHTA, CDR2 FQGNSA. This CDR3 is 15 amino acids long. V shed 5 bases, J shed 3 bases, and the junction held 9 bases outside the gene matches. CDR3 nucleotide sequence: TGTGCCAGCAGCACAGATCCCGGGACAGACTATGGCTACACCTTC. Its translation: CASSTDPGTDYGYTF.

This rearrangement joins TRBV29-1 to TRBJ2-1, with 7 bases aligning to TRBD2. Germline V gene data show CDR1 as SQVTM and CDR2 as ANQGSEA. The V gene end was trimmed by 3 bases and the J gene end by 0 bases; junction bases not matched to a gene: 5. There are 15 residues in the CDR3. Here the CDR3 DNA reads TGCAGCGTTGAGCCGCTAGCGGCCTCCTACAATGAGCAGTTCTTC. Translating gives CSVEPLAASYNEQFF.